The present T cell receptor (beta chain) was sequenced within a study of blood T cell repertoires in COVID-19. Method: immunoSEQ multiplex PCR; TCRdb's copy keeps in-frame clones and lacks some. In the table there are 72,000 or so clones, about 81% of which are singletons. The CDR3 extends over 16 amino acids. Trimming stripped 6 bases from V and 6 bases from J, with 21 bases between. CDR1 is SNHLY and CDR2 is FYNNEI in the germline V gene. V is TRBV2 and J is TRBJ2-1, with D possibly matching TRBD2 (5 bases). This TCR was recovered from a human donor in a cohort sampled during active COVID-19. Sample: peripheral blood. The chain's CDR3 is CASSGMRASPSNEQFF. The CDR3 DNA is TGTGCCAGCAGCGGTATGAGGGCCTCCCCTAGCAATGAGCAGTTCTTC.